Presented here are 13 T cell receptor beta chains from one specimen sequenced in a study of blood T cell repertoires in COVID-19 (dated by TCRdb to the early 2020s). Library construction relied on the immunoSEQ multiplex PCR assay. As stored in TCRdb, this immuneACCESS dataset retains in-frame rearrangements with V and J assigned. A fraction of the clones does not appear; measured against another copy, unresolved V genes explain less than half of the discrepancy, and the remainder lacks a known reason. For this sample there are just over 90,000 clones; 90% appear just once. The ten biggest clones cover approximately 1.6% of the sample. The sequenced sample was peripheral blood. The receptor source for this set is a human donor with active COVID-19. The donor label of this sample is uncertain.

This chain links TRBV5-4 with TRBJ2-4; D is undetermined. Trimming took off 3 bases at V and 0 bases at J, with 7 bases between the two ends. The CDR3 runs to 14 residues. Germline V CDR1 and CDR2: SGHNT, YYREEE (reference sequence). The CDR3 reads CASSSEIAKNIQYF. CDR3 nucleotides: TGTGCCAGCAGCTCAGAAATAGCCAAAAACATTCAGTACTTC.

The chain joins TRBV19 to TRBJ1-5; 10 bases agree with TRBD1. After removal of 8 bases from V and 0 bases from J, the junction contained 7 bases not matched to a gene. Germline lookup yields CDR1 LNHDA and CDR2 SQIVND (reference sequence). There are 16 residues in the CDR3. As DNA, the CDR3 is TGTGCCAGTGACAGGGGGCGCAGTTATAGCAATCAGCCCCAGCATTTT. Encoded protein: CASDRGRSYSNQPQHF.

The CDR3 loop reads CASSRRMGGWQYF. In DNA, the CDR3 is TGTGCCAGCAGCAGAAGGATGGGAGGTTGGCAGTACTTC. The chain recombines TRBV21-1 with TRBJ2-7; TRBD2, the table's D call, lacks a check against the DNA. TRBV21-1 is classified as a pseudogene. The length of the CDR3 is 13 residues.

The chain recombines TRBV6-5 with TRBJ2-7; weak D call: TRBD2 (5 bases). The CDR3 extends over 14 amino acids. Trimming removed 7 bases from V and 3 bases from J, with 16 bases in between. Germline V gene data show CDR1 as MNHEY and CDR2 as SVGAGI. The CDR3 nucleotides are TGTGCCAGCAAGGTCTACGGGGAAGTCTACGAGCAGTACTTC. This encodes CASKVYGEVYEQYF.

The chain links TRBV30 to TRBJ1-5; D call uncertain. CDR3 length: 14 residues. CDR1 is GTSNPN, CDR2 SVGIG, per germline (reference sequence). The V end was cut by 1 base, the J end by 6 bases, with 13 bases between. The CDR3 sequence is CAWSAVGLAQPQHF. The CDR3 DNA sequence: TGTGCCTGGAGTGCAGTTGGGCTGGCTCAGCCCCAGCATTTT.

J is TRBJ2-1 and V is TRBV4-3, with TRBD1 matching 8 bases. The V and J ends lost 2 bases and 3 bases, in that order; junction bases with no gene match: 6. The CDR3 is 16 residues long. CDR1 and CDR2 (germline): LGHNA, YSLEER. CDR3 DNA: TGCGCCAGCAGCCAATCGATGGACAGGGTCTACAATGAGCAGTTCTTC. Its protein product is CASSQSMDRVYNEQFF.

The chain has TRBV5-5 and TRBJ1-2; possible D gene TRBD1, 5 bases. The V and J ends lost 6 bases and 4 bases respectively, with 19 bases between them. Germline V gene sequence: CDR1 SGHKS, CDR2 YYEKEE (reference sequence). The CDR3 loop spans 15 amino acids. CDR3 DNA: TGTGCCAGCACCCCCCTCGCCCAGGGACTCTATGGCTACACCTTC. This sequence encodes CASTPLAQGLYGYTF.

The chain carries TRBV6-5 and TRBJ2-7, with D perhaps TRBD2 (7 bases). Germline assignment: CDR1 MNHEY and CDR2 SVGAGI. The CDR3 is 15 amino acids. V dropped 6 bases and J dropped 0 bases, with 15 bases sitting between them. Written as DNA, the CDR3 is TGTGCCAGCAGCGCACAGGGAGGGATCTCCTACGAGCAGTACTTC. Translating it yields CASSAQGGISYEQYF.

The chain has TRBV5-6 and TRBJ1-4; possibly TRBD1 for D (6 bases). The V gene's germline CDR1 is SGHDT and CDR2 YYEEEE. The length of the CDR3 is 14 residues. V lost 0 bases and J 7 bases, leaving 10 bases between the germline ends. The DNA for the CDR3 is TGTGCCAGCAGCTTGGCTGGGGGCGGTGAAAAACTGTTTTTT. Residues: CASSLAGGGEKLFF.

In this sample, this clone turned up once. Here the CDR3 reads CASSLEGQGARYEQYF. DNA of the CDR3: TGTGCCAGCAGCTTAGAGGGACAGGGGGCACGCTACGAGCAGTACTTC. The chain employs TRBV7-2 and TRBJ2-7; 12 bases map to TRBD1. The CDR3 covers 16 residues. From germline, CDR1 is SGHTA and CDR2 FQGNSA. Trimming at V came to 1 base and at J to 3 bases, leaving 4 bases not matched to a gene.

This chain links TRBV4-3 with TRBJ2-5, with a possible D match to TRBD2 (5 bases). The CDR3 spans 14 residues. CDR1 is LGHNA and CDR2 is YSLEER in the germline V gene. Deletions cut 4 bases from V and 2 bases from J, with 11 bases between. As DNA, the CDR3 is TGCGCCAGCAGCCCGGGGAACCCACAAGAGACCCAGTACTTC. It specifies CASSPGNPQETQYF.

The chain carries TRBV2 and TRBJ1-6; 9 positions match TRBD1. Germline CDR1 and CDR2: SNHLY and FYNNEI. The CDR3 is 15 residues long. Trimming cost V 6 bases and J 13 bases; bases outside gene matches: 13. The CDR3 nucleotides read TGTGCCAGCAGGACAGGGGGAGTCTCCAGTCGGCCCCTCCACTTT. It is translated as CASRTGGVSSRPLHF.

The CDR3 DNA follows: TGTGCCACCAGTGATCCTAGACAGGGGGCCAATCTTGGGGCCAACGTCCTGACTTTC. Translated: CATSDPRQGANLGANVLTF. V gene TRBV24-1 combines with J gene TRBJ2-6, with 10 bases lining up with TRBD1. The length of the CDR3 is 19 residues. V was clipped by 3 bases and J by 3 bases; unmatched bases: 10. Germline CDR1 reads KGHDR; CDR2 reads SFDVKD.